The present TCR beta chain was sequenced within a study of blood T cell repertoires in COVID-19. This table comes from immunoSEQ multiplex PCR, and its TCRdb copy is limited to in-frame clones, with some not included. Seen here are roughly 180,000 clones, roughly 79% observed once, and the top ten hold 9.5% to 12%. In this sample, this clone turned up once. From germline, CDR1 is LGHDT and CDR2 YNNKEL (reference sequence). The V gene end was trimmed by 3 bases and the J gene end by 4 bases; junction bases not matched to a gene: 20. The CDR3 covers 20 residues. The sample comprised peripheral blood. This receptor was identified in a woman aged 35 to 49 with COVID-19, enrolled during active disease. This chain connects TRBV3-1 (or the pseudogene TRBV3-2) to TRBJ2-2; 7 bases map to TRBD2. CDR3 in amino acids: CASSHEDALAAKTRTGELFF. In DNA form, the CDR3 reads TGTGCCAGCAGCCACGAGGACGCTCTAGCGGCCAAGACTCGCACCGGGGAGCTGTTTTTT.